Below are 11 T cell receptor beta chains sequenced from a single sample in a study of T cells in Graves' hyperthyroidism and ophthalmopathy. Amplification targeted TCR beta CDR3 regions from RNA transcripts. When the TCR CDR3 underwent first-round RT-PCR, the HTBI primer set was used. TCRdb reprocessed the multiplex PCR reads with MiXCR, giving one entry per CDR3 protein. Of about 400,000 distinct CDR3 sequences detected, about an eighth appear once; the ten largest clones hold around 27%. Source material: blood. These receptors were obtained from a man in his fifties with Graves' ophthalmopathy.

This clonotype was seen many times. The chain couples TRBV11-2 to TRBJ2-3; D perhaps matches TRBD1 (6 bases). The length of the CDR3 is 16 residues. The germline gives CDR1 SGHAT, CDR2 FQNNGV. Trimming removed 4 bases at V and 1 base at J, with 15 bases between. CDR3 region: CASSSLLQGRTDTQYF. As DNA, the CDR3 is TGTGCCAGCAGCTCCCTTTTACAGGGTCGCACAGATACGCAGTATTTT.

This clonotype occurred a few times. The genes are TRBV19 and TRBJ2-1; TRBD1 agrees at 11 bases. J lost 2 bases, V lost 6 bases, and 6 bases had no gene match. The germline gives CDR1 LNHDA, CDR2 SQIVND (reference sequence). CDR3 size: 16 residues. Here the CDR3 DNA reads TGTGCCAGTAGACGCCTGGACAGGGGGCCCTACAATGAGCAGTTCTTC. Residues: CASRRLDRGPYNEQFF.

The CDR3 loop reads CSARDFRDSLKDTQYF. The CDR3 coding sequence is TGCAGTGCTAGAGATTTCCGGGACTCTCTAAAAGATACGCAGTATTTT. V is TRBV20-1 and J is TRBJ2-3, with D tentatively TRBD2 (6 bases). This CDR3 spans 16 amino acids. Trimming removed 0 bases from V and 5 bases from J, with 18 bases in between. Germline V CDR1 and CDR2: DFQATT, SNEGSKA (reference sequence).

This clonotype has more than one count but fewer than ten. This may stem from a read error, because a much larger clone lies one nucleotide away. The V and J genes are TRBV3-1 and TRBJ2-5; a possible D gene is TRBD1 (5 bases). In germline, CDR1 is LGHDT, CDR2 YNNKEL (reference sequence). The CDR3 spans 16 residues. The CDR3 loop is CAGSQLDGAHRETQYF. The DNA of the CDR3 is TGTGCCGGCAGCCAGCTGGATGGGGCTCACAGGGAGACCCAGTACTTC.

This clonotype has at least ten counts. V usage is TRBV10-3 and J usage is TRBJ2-7, with D tentatively TRBD2 (5 bases). The V end was cut by 0 bases, the J end by 10 bases, with 16 bases between. Germline V gives CDR1 ENHRY, CDR2 SYGVKD. The CDR3 covers 14 residues. The CDR3 DNA reads TGTGCCATCAGTGAGTCGACGAGTGACGGGAAACAGTACTTC. This encodes CAISESTSDGKQYF.

This clonotype was observed at least ten times. The J gene is TRBJ2-1, the V gene TRBV3-1; no firm D call. The CDR3 runs to 13 residues. The germline V gene encodes CDR1 LGHDT and CDR2 YNNKEL (reference sequence). V lost 3 bases, J lost 3 bases, and 6 bases lay in between. The CDR3 DNA reads as TGTGCCAGCAGCCATCCAAACTACAATGAGCAGTTCTTC. Its translation: CASSHPNYNEQFF.

At least ten counts were recorded for this clonotype. The chain carries TRBV6-1 and TRBJ1-1; unclear D gene. CDR1 and CDR2 (germline): MNHNS, SASEGT. Deletions cut 8 bases from V and 1 base from J, with 8 bases between. This CDR3 is built from 12 residues. The chain's CDR3 is CASARSNTEAFF. CDR3 sequence (DNA): TGTGCCAGCGCAAGGTCGAACACTGAAGCTTTCTTT.

This clonotype was seen many times. The chain couples TRBV30 to TRBJ1-5, with D tentatively TRBD1 (6 bases). The germline CDR1 and CDR2 sequences are GTSNPN and SVGIG (reference sequence). This CDR3 is 15 amino acids long. The V end was cut by 1 base, the J end by 0 bases, with 10 bases between. CDR3: CAWSAHRASNQPQHF. CDR3 coding DNA: TGTGCCTGGAGTGCCCACAGGGCTAGCAATCAGCCCCAGCATTTT.

This clonotype was seen at least ten times. The chain recombines TRBV7-2 with TRBJ2-1, with D tentatively TRBD1 or TRBD2 (5 bases each). The V gene lost 5 bases and the J gene lost 6 bases, with 14 bases spanning the gap. CDR3 length equals 14 residues. CDR1 and CDR2 from the germline V gene are SGHTA and FQGNSA. The DNA for the CDR3 is TGTGCCAGCAGCCCATCCGGGACCCCCAATGAGCAGTTCTTC. Its protein product is CASSPSGTPNEQFF.

This clonotype was detected ten times or more. The J gene is TRBJ1-1, the V gene TRBV20-1, with a tentative D call TRBD1 (5 bases). Germline loops: CDR1 DFQATT, CDR2 SNEGSKA (reference sequence). The ends were cut back, 0 bases at V and 0 bases at J, with 8 bases in the middle. CDR3 size: 14 residues. In DNA, the CDR3 is TGCAGTGCTAGAGATTCAGGGATGAACACTGAAGCTTTCTTT. It codes for CSARDSGMNTEAFF.

This clonotype was counted many times. The gene calls are TRBV27 and TRBJ2-3, with 11 nucleotides matching TRBD2. This CDR3 region has 17 residues. Trimming at V came to 7 bases and at J to 2 bases, leaving 11 bases not matched to a gene. Looked up from germline, CDR1 is MNHEY and CDR2 is SMNVEV (reference sequence). The CDR3 reads CASTPPGLAGLTDTQYF. CDR3 in DNA: TGTGCCAGCACCCCCCCCGGACTAGCGGGCCTCACAGATACGCAGTATTTT.